This TCR beta chain came from a study of control samples from healthy donors and cancer patients. Using immunoSEQ multiplex PCR, the repertoire was profiled, and TCRdb retains in-frame clones only, with some absent. This sample has tens of thousands of clones, with 82% found just once. With 1 base removed from V and 12 bases from J, the gap between germline ends came to 13 bases. The germline CDR1 and CDR2 sequences are SGHTA and FQGNSA. This CDR3 has 13 residues. The sequence was obtained from a woman aged 55-69 years in good health. Sequencing was carried out using blood. V gene TRBV7-2 combines with J gene TRBJ2-1; D remains ambiguous. CDR3 region: CASSLESAFGQFF. CDR3 nucleotide sequence: TGTGCCAGCAGCTTAGAGTCGGCGTTTGGGCAGTTCTTC.